The 20 T cell receptor beta chains below all came from one sample that was sequenced in a study of blood T cell repertoires in COVID-19. Clones were read by immunoSEQ multiplex PCR, and TCRdb kept only the in-frame ones, dropping some. In the table there are hundreds of thousands of clones, roughly 90% of which are singletons. Sequencing used peripheral blood. The receptors here all came from a woman aged 70-85 years with COVID-19, enrolled during active disease.

The chain couples TRBV5-1 to TRBJ1-2; the match to TRBD1 covers 9 bases. The CDR3 consists of 16 residues. Trimming removed 3 bases from V and 8 bases from J; junction bases left unmatched: 14. The germline V gene encodes CDR1 SGHRS and CDR2 YFSETQ. CDR3 DNA: TGCGCCAGCAGCTCGGGAGGGACAGGGATTTCTGGAGGCTACACCTTC. This codes for CASSSGGTGISGGYTF.

This clone was recorded only once. The V gene is TRBV24-1, the J gene TRBJ1-5, with D possibly being TRBD1 (6 bases). Germline CDR1 is KGHDR and CDR2 is SFDVKD. CDR3 length equals 14 residues. Trimming cost V 7 bases and J 0 bases, with 9 bases left between them. CDR3 loop: CATRDSNSNQPQHF. The CDR3 DNA follows: TGTGCCACCAGGGACAGCAATAGCAATCAGCCCCAGCATTTT.

Comment on this clone: The same CDR3 can be traced to other DNA sequences in this sample. The chain links TRBV24-1 to TRBJ1-5; 10 bases line up with TRBD1. The CDR3 is 15 residues long. Germline CDR1 KGHDR, CDR2 SFDVKD. The J segment lost 4 bases and the V segment lost 4 bases, leaving 3 bases of the junction unmatched. CDR3 in DNA: TGTGCCACCAGTGACCCGGGACAGGGGAATCAGCCCCAGCATTTT. Translated, it gives CATSDPGQGNQPQHF.

The gene calls are TRBV28 and TRBJ2-7; unclear D gene. Trimming removed 2 bases at V and 5 bases at J, with 4 bases between. The germline V gene encodes CDR1 MDHEN and CDR2 SYDVKM. This CDR3 comprises 11 residues. The CDR3: CASSLNNEQYF. DNA of the CDR3: TGTGCCAGCAGTTTAAATAACGAGCAGTACTTC.

V and J are TRBV7-2 and TRBJ1-2, with D unresolved. The germline V gene encodes CDR1 SGHTA and CDR2 FQGNSA. The V end lost 0 bases, the J end lost 8 bases, and 16 bases lay between the germline ends. The CDR3 has 15 amino acids. CDR3 bases: TGTGCCAGCAGCTTAGCTTGGGCGGGGTCCGAGGGCTACACCTTC. It specifies CASSLAWAGSEGYTF.

This clone was recorded only once. The V gene is TRBV4-1, the J gene TRBJ2-1; 9 bases agree with TRBD2. Trimming took 3 bases from V and 4 from J; bases not matched to a gene: 4. This CDR3 contains 15 residues. CDR1 MGHRA and CDR2 YSYEKL come from the germline V gene. CDR3 nucleotides: TGCGCCAGCAGCCAGCTAGCGGGGCCTTACAATGAGCAGTTCTTC. It codes for CASSQLAGPYNEQFF.

The genes are TRBV7-2 and TRBJ1-3, with a possible D match to TRBD1 (6 bases). The CDR3 spans 17 residues. Trimming shortened V by 1 base and J by 4 bases, and 17 bases separated the two germline ends. CDR1 is SGHTA, CDR2 FQGNSA, per germline. CDR3 coding DNA: TGTGCCAGCAGCTTAGACGCCCGACAGGAGTACGGAAACACCATATATTTT. Its protein product is CASSLDARQEYGNTIYF.

The genes are TRBV5-1 and TRBJ1-3; 9 positions match TRBD1. V lost 5 bases and J lost 0; bases outside the gene matches: 9. In germline, CDR1 is SGHRS, CDR2 YFSETQ. This CDR3 contains 17 residues. As DNA, the CDR3 is TGCGCCAGCAGACCCGGGACAGGGTTTCTCTCTGGAAACACCATATATTTT. It translates to CASRPGTGFLSGNTIYF.

The rearrangement links TRBV5-4 to TRBJ2-7, with TRBD1 matching over 8 bases. Germline assignment: CDR1 SGHNT and CDR2 YYREEE (reference sequence). V trimming: 4 bases; J trimming: 2 bases; junction bases outside the gene matches: 11. The CDR3 has 16 residues. The CDR3 DNA reads as TGTGCCAGCAGCCCGACACAGGGGGTAGGAACCTACGAGCAGTACTTC. The encoded protein is CASSPTQGVGTYEQYF.

Note on this clone: Other DNA variants within this sample encode the same CDR3. The chain couples TRBV19 to TRBJ2-7; 8 bases align to TRBD1. Germline loops: CDR1 LNHDA, CDR2 SQIVND (reference sequence). The junction had 3 bases not matched to a gene; V was cut back by 8 bases and J by 3 bases. This CDR3 region has 12 residues. CDR3 sequence reads: CASSDRGYEQYF. The CDR3 region has the DNA TGTGCCAGTTCCGACAGGGGCTACGAGCAGTACTTC. Variable domain in full (rest from reference TRBV19 and TRBJ2-7): DGGITQSPKYLFRKEGQNVTLSCEQNLNHDAMYWYRQDPGQGLRLIYYSQIVNDFQKGDIAEGYSVSREKKESFPLTVTSAQKNPTAFYLCASSDRGYEQYFGPGTRLTVT.

The chain uses TRBV4-1 and TRBJ2-7, with a possible D match to TRBD1 (5 bases). V dropped 2 bases and J dropped 0 bases, with 20 bases sitting between them. CDR3 length equals 18 residues. Germline V lookup: CDR1 MGHRA, CDR2 YSYEKL. CDR3 loop: CASSQPVGRDQNSYEQYF. The CDR3 coding sequence is TGCGCCAGCAGCCAACCTGTGGGCAGGGATCAAAACTCCTACGAGCAGTACTTC.

The CDR3 DNA is TGCGCCAGCAGCCACCCGGGACAGGGCCTAAAGGAAAAACTGTTTTTT. Its translation is CASSHPGQGLKEKLFF. The rearrangement joins TRBV4-1 to TRBJ1-4, with TRBD1 identical over 9 bases. The CDR3 totals 16 residues. The V and J ends lost 3 bases and 8 bases, in that order; junction bases with no gene match: 10. In germline, CDR1 is MGHRA, CDR2 YSYEKL.

The chain couples TRBV27 to TRBJ1-4, with D perhaps TRBD1 (5 bases). The CDR3 runs to 16 residues. Trimming removed 7 bases from V and 5 bases from J, with 20 bases in between. CDR1 and CDR2 from the germline V gene are MNHEY and SMNVEV (reference sequence). The CDR3, as DNA: TGTGCCAGCAACCCAGGGTCCCCGGGTTCGAATGAAAAACTGTTTTTT. It encodes CASNPGSPGSNEKLFF.

This chain connects TRBV10-2 to TRBJ2-1, with D possibly being TRBD1 (6 bases). Germline values: CDR1 WSHSY, CDR2 SAAADI. Trimming took off 6 bases at V and 8 bases at J, with 14 bases between the two ends. The CDR3 runs to 13 residues. In DNA form, the CDR3 reads TGCGCCAGCAGATTCCCACAGGGAGATGAGCAGTTCTTC. This gives the protein CASRFPQGDEQFF.

The chain is built from TRBV4-2 and TRBJ1-1; the D is unclear. The CDR3 is 13 amino acids. Trimming pared 0 bases from V and 6 bases from J, leaving 8 bases between. Germline CDR1 LGHNA, CDR2 YNFKEQ. CDR3 nucleotide sequence: TGTGCCAGCAGCCAAGAATCCGGTTCTGAAGCTTTCTTT. Translation gives CASSQESGSEAFF.

This rearrangement joins TRBV5-1 to TRBJ2-5, with a possible D match to TRBD1 (6 bases). The CDR3 is 15 amino acids. Trimming shortened V by 1 base and J by 2 bases, and 12 bases separated the two germline ends. CDR1 SGHRS and CDR2 YFSETQ come from the germline V gene. The CDR3 here is CASSLYSTGQETQYF. The CDR3 region has the DNA TGCGCCAGCAGCTTGTATTCGACAGGTCAAGAGACCCAGTACTTC.

The gene calls are TRBV18 and TRBJ1-1, with 7 bases fitting TRBD1. Germline V CDR1 and CDR2: KGHSH, LQKENI. The CDR3 has 15 residues. V lost 4 bases to trimming and J lost 0 bases; unmatched junction nucleotides: 5. The CDR3 loop reads CASSQVTGVNTEAFF. CDR3 DNA sequence: TGTGCCAGCTCACAGGTAACAGGGGTGAACACTGAAGCTTTCTTT.

The CDR3 sequence is CASRLTFFNTEAFF. The CDR3 DNA sequence: TGTGCCAGCCGATTGACATTCTTTAACACTGAAGCTTTCTTT. V is TRBV27 and J is TRBJ1-1, with no clear D. Deletions cut 8 bases from V and 2 bases from J, with 15 bases between. The CDR3 is 14 amino acids. Per the germline V gene, CDR1 is MNHEY and CDR2 is SMNVEV (reference sequence).

This chain joins TRBV27 and TRBJ1-2, with no clear D. There are 16 residues in the CDR3. Germline V lookup: CDR1 MNHEY, CDR2 SMNVEV (reference sequence). The V and J ends lost 4 bases and 6 bases respectively, with 21 bases between them. CDR3 nucleotide sequence: TGTGCCAGCAGTTCACTAACCGGGAACCCTGTGGATGGCTACACCTTC. Its translation: CASSSLTGNPVDGYTF.

The chain is built from TRBV6-5 and TRBJ2-7, with D uncertain. From germline, CDR1 is MNHEY and CDR2 SVGAGI. V was pared by 6 bases and J by 1 base, with 7 bases between. The CDR3 totals 12 residues. The CDR3 sequence is CASRSRSYEQYF. CDR3 nucleotides: TGTGCCAGCAGATCCAGGTCCTACGAGCAGTACTTC.